This TCR beta chain was recovered during a study of identical twins. TCRdb reanalysed the 5' RACE reads using MiXCR and keeps one entry per CDR3 protein. The table records about 530,000 distinct CDR3 sequences, about 16% of them present only once. This clonotype was observed a few times. Its antigen is as yet unknown. Germline CDR1 reads SGHVS; CDR2 reads FNYEAQ. The CDR3 runs 16 residues. V shed 1 base, J shed 3 bases, and the junction held 6 bases outside the gene matches. Study-wide points: Whereas memory repertoires showed no such difference, abundant cord blood beta clonotypes carried fewer insertions.

The data were also submitted as part of a second study, on yellow fever vaccine responses in identical twins.

The source is a woman aged 18 to 35 in good health. The sample was CD4+ T cells sorted from blood. This chain links TRBV7-6 with TRBJ2-1, with 7 bases that match TRBD2. The CDR3 is CASSLVGGGIYNEQFF. The CDR3 coding sequence is TGTGCCAGCAGCTTAGTTGGGGGAGGGATCTACAATGAGCAGTTCTTC.